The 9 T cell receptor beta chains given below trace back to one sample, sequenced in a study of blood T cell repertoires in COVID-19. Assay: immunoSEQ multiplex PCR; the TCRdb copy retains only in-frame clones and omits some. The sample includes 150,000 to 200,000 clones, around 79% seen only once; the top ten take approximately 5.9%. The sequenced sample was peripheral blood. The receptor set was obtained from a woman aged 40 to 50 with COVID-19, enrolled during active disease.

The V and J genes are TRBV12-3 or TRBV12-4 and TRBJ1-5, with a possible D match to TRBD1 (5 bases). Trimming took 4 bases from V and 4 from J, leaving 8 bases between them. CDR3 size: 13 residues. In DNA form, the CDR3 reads TGTGCCAGCAGTTGGACAACTAATCAGCCCCAGCATTTT. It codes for CASSWTTNQPQHF.

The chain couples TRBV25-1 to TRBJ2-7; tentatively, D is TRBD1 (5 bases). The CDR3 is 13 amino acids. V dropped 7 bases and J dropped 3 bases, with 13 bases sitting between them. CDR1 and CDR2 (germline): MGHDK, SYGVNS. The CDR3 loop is CASNAWQGYEQYF. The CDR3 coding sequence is TGTGCCAGCAATGCGTGGCAGGGCTACGAGCAGTACTTC.

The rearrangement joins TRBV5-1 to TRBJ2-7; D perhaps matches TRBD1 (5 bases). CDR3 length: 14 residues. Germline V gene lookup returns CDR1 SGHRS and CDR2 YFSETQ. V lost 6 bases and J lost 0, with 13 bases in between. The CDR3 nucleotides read TGCGCCAGCAAAGATCCTAGGGGCTCCTACGAGCAGTACTTC. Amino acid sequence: CASKDPRGSYEQYF.

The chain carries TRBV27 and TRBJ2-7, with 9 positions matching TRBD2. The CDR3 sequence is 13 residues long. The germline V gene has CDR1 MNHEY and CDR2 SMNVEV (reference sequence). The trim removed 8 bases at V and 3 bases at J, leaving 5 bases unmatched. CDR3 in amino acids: CASPTLAGYEQYF. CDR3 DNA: TGTGCCAGCCCGACACTAGCGGGCTACGAGCAGTACTTC.

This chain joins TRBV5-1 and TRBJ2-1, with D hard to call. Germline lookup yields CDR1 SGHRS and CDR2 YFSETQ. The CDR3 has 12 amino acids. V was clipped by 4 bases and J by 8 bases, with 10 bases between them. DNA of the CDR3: TGCGCCAGCAGCAAGAGCGTGGATGAGCAGTTCTTC. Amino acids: CASSKSVDEQFF.

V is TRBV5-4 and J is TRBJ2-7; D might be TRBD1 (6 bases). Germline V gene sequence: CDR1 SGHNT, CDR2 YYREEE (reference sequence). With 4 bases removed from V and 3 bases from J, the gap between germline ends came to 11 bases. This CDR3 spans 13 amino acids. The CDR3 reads CASSQGQSYEQYF. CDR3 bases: TGTGCCAGCAGCCAAGGACAGAGCTACGAGCAGTACTTC.

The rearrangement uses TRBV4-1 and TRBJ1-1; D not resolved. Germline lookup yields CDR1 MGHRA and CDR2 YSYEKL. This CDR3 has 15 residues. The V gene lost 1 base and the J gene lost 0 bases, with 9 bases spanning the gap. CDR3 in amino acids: CASSQVPSMNTEAFF. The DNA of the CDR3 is TGCGCCAGCAGCCAAGTTCCTAGCATGAACACTGAAGCTTTCTTT.

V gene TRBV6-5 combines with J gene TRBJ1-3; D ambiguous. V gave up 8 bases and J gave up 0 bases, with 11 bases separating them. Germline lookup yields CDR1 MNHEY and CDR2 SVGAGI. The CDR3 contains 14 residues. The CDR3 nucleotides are TGTGCCAGCGGGGAGGCTCCCTCTGGAAACACCATATATTTT. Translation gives CASGEAPSGNTIYF.

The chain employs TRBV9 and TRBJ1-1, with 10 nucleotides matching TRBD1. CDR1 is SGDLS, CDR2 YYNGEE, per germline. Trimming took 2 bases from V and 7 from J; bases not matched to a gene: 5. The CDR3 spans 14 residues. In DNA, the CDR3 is TGTGCCAGCAGCGTTCTGACAGGGGGCAATGAAGCTTTCTTT. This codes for CASSVLTGGNEAFF. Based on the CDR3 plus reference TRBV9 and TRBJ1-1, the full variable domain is DSGVTQTPKHLITATGQRVTLRCSPRSGDLSVYWYQQSLDQGLQFLIQYYNGEERAKGNILERFSAQQFPDLHSELNLSSLELGDSALYFCASSVLTGGNEAFFGQGTRLTVV.